Listed here are 8 T cell receptor beta chains from one sample, sequenced in a study of blood T cells in healthy people across ages. A second 7 to 11 cycle PCR used barcoded and J-beta primers. TCRdb recomputed calls from the 5' RACE reads with MiXCR, one row per CDR3 protein. Here the sample spans around 990,000 distinct CDR3 sequences, around two fifths being singletons. The sample taken for sequencing was blood. These receptors were obtained from a man aged 18 to 29 in good health.

The genes are TRBV6-2 or TRBV6-3 and TRBJ2-3; D may be TRBD1 (5 bases). With 5 bases removed from V and 4 bases from J, the gap between germline ends came to 25 bases. Germline CDR1 is MNHEY and CDR2 is SVGEGT. This CDR3 comprises 18 residues. CDR3 residues: CASSPLTAGIPRADTQYF. The CDR3 nucleotides read TGTGCCAGCAGTCCCCTGACTGCAGGGATCCCCCGCGCAGATACGCAGTATTTT.

The genes are TRBV4-3 and TRBJ1-4; no definite D call. V was shortened by 0 bases and J by 8 bases, with 19 bases between the two germline ends. This CDR3 is built from 17 residues. The germline CDR1 and CDR2 sequences are LGHNA and YSLEER. CDR3 bases: TGCGCCAGCAGCCAAGATGAGGGTCCCCTCGGACGGGAAAAACTGTTTTTT. It is translated as CASSQDEGPLGREKLFF.

V gene TRBV7-2 combines with J gene TRBJ2-5; 9 bases align to TRBD1. Trimming removed 5 bases from V and 11 bases from J; junction bases left unmatched: 15. CDR3 length: 15 amino acids. Germline loops: CDR1 SGHTA, CDR2 FQGNSA. CDR3 amino acids: CASSDGDRDYNEQYF. In nucleotides, the CDR3 is TGTGCCAGCAGCGATGGGGACAGGGACTACAATGAGCAGTACTTC. Full variable domain (outside the CDR3, taken from reference TRBV7-2 and TRBJ2-5): GAGVSQSPSNKVTEKGKDVELRCDPISGHTALYWYRQSLGQGLEFLIYFQGNSAPDKSGLPSDRFSAERTGGSVSTLTIQRTQQEDSAVYLCASSDGDRDYNEQYFGPGTRLLVL.

The rearrangement links TRBV5-6 to TRBJ1-5; D unclear. CDR1 is SGHDT and CDR2 is YYEEEE in the germline V gene. CDR3 length: 17 residues. The V end lost 4 bases, the J end lost 3 bases, and 20 bases lay between the germline ends. This chain's CDR3 is CASSPWHGRNTNQPQHF. CDR3 in DNA: TGTGCCAGCAGCCCCTGGCATGGCAGGAATACCAATCAGCCCCAGCATTTT.

The V and J genes are TRBV4-3 and TRBJ1-4; D is uncertain. Deletions cut 1 base from V and 8 bases from J, with 11 bases between. Germline-derived CDR1 and CDR2 are LGHNA and YSLEER. The CDR3 runs 14 residues. This chain's CDR3 is CASSQGARGEKLFF. The CDR3 DNA is TGCGCCAGCAGCCAAGGGGCCCGAGGGGAAAAACTGTTTTTT.

The chain uses TRBV7-9 and TRBJ1-2; D gene uncertain. Trimming removed 2 bases from V and 4 bases from J, with 11 bases in between. Germline V CDR1 and CDR2: SEHNR, FQNEAQ (reference sequence). The CDR3 is made up of 14 amino acids. CDR3 loop: CASSLLRPIYGYTF. In nucleotides, the CDR3 is TGTGCCAGCAGCTTACTTCGACCTATCTATGGCTACACCTTC.

The chain joins TRBV4-2 to TRBJ1-5; D ambiguous. Germline values: CDR1 LGHNA, CDR2 YNFKEQ. V lost 1 base and J 2 bases, leaving 9 bases between the germline ends. This CDR3 is built from 15 residues. The CDR3 DNA reads TGTGCCAGCAGCCAAGCTATCGGGGGCAATCAGCCCCAGCATTTT. This translates into CASSQAIGGNQPQHF.

This clonotype occurred many times. V and J are TRBV4-2 and TRBJ2-7, with a possible D match to TRBD1 (6 bases). CDR3 length equals 13 residues. In germline, CDR1 is LGHNA, CDR2 YNFKEQ. Trimming shortened V by 2 bases and J by 4 bases, and 9 bases separated the two germline ends. The CDR3 DNA is TGTGCCAGCAGCCAATTCACAGGGTACGAGCAGTACTTC. Its protein is CASSQFTGYEQYF.